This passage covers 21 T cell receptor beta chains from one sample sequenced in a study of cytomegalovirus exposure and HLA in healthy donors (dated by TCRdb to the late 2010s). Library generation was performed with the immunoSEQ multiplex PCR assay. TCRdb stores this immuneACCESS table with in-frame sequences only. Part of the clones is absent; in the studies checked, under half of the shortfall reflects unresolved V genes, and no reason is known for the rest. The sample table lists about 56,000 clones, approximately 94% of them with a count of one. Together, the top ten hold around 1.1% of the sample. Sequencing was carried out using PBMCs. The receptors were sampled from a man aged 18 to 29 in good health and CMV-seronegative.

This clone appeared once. The CDR3 spells CASSSGTATYEQYF. CDR3 nucleotide sequence: TGCGCCAGCAGCTCTGGGACAGCGACCTACGAGCAGTACTTC. The V and J genes are TRBV5-1 and TRBJ2-7; the match to TRBD1 covers 7 bases. Germline trimming cut 3 bases from V and 2 bases from J; bases unmatched to any gene: 5. This CDR3 spans 14 amino acids. Germline loops: CDR1 SGHRS, CDR2 YFSETQ.

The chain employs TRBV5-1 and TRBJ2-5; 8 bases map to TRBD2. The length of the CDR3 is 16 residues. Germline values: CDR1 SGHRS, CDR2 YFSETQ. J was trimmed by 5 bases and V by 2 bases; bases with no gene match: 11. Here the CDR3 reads CASSFGGGRLVETQYF. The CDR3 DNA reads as TGCGCCAGCAGCTTCGGGGGCGGGAGGTTAGTGGAGACCCAGTACTTC.

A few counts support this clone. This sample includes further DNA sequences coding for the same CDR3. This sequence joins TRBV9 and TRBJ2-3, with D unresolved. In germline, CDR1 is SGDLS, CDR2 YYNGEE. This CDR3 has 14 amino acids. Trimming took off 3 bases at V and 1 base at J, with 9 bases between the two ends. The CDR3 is CASSAVIGTDTQYF. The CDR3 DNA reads TGTGCCAGCAGCGCGGTCATCGGCACAGATACGCAGTATTTT.

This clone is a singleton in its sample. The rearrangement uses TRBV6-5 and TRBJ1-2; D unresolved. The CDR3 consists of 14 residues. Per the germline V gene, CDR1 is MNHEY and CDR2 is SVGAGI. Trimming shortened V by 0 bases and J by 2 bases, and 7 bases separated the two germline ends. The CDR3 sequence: CASSYSEGNYGYTF. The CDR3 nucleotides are TGTGCCAGCAGTTACTCGGAGGGAAACTATGGCTACACCTTC.

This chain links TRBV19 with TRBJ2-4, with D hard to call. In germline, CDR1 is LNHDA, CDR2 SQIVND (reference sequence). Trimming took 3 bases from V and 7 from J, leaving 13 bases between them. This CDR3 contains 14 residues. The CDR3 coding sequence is TGTGCCAGTAGTATCTCGGTGAATGAGAACATTCAGTACTTC. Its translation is CASSISVNENIQYF.

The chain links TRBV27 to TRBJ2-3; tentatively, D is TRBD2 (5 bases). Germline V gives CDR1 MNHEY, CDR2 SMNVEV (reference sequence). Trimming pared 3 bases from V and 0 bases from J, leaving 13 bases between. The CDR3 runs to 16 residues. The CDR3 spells CASSFTGDTSTDTQYF. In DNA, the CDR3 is TGTGCCAGCAGTTTTACCGGGGATACTAGCACAGATACGCAGTATTTT.

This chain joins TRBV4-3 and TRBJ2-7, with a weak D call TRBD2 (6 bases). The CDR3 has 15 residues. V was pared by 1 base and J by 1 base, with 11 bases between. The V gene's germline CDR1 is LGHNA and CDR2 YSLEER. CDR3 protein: CASSQGTGESYEQYF. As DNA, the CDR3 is TGCGCCAGCAGCCAAGGAACGGGGGAGTCCTACGAGCAGTACTTC.

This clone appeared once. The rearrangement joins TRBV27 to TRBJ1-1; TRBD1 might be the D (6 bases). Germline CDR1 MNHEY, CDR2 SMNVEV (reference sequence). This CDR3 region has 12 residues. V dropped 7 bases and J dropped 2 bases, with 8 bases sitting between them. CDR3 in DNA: TGTGCCAGCAAGGGGGTAAACACTGAAGCTTTCTTT. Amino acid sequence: CASKGVNTEAFF.

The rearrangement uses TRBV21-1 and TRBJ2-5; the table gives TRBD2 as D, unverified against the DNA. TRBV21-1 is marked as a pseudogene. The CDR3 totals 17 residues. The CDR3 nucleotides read TGTGCCAGCAGCAAAGGTCCTAGCGGGAGGTACCAAGAGACCCAGTACTTC. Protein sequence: CASSKGPSGRYQETQYF.

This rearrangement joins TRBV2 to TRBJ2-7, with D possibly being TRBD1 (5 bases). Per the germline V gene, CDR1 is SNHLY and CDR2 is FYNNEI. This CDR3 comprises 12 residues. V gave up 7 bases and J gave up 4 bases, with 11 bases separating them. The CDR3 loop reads CASITTEYEQYF. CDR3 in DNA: TGTGCCAGCATCACGACAGAATACGAGCAGTACTTC.

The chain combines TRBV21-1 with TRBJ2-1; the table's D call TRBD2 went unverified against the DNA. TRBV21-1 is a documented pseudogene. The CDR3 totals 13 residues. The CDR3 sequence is CAPTSGKSDEQFF. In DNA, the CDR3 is TGTGCTCCGACTAGCGGGAAGTCTGATGAGCAGTTCTTC.

CDR3 DNA sequence: TGTGCCAGCAGTGATGGCGACAGGCATGGCTACACCTTC. Translation gives CASSDGDRHGYTF. The chain carries TRBV2 and TRBJ1-2; a weak D match, TRBD1 (6 bases). Trimming took 3 bases from V and 6 from J, leaving 11 bases between them. In germline, CDR1 is SNHLY, CDR2 FYNNEI. The CDR3 totals 13 residues.

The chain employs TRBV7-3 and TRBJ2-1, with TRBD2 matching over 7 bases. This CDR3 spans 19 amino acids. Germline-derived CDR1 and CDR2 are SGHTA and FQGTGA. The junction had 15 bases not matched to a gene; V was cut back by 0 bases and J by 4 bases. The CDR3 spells CASSLTLLSSGRLYNEQFF. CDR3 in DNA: TGTGCCAGCAGCTTAACGTTATTGTCTAGCGGAAGACTATACAATGAGCAGTTCTTC.

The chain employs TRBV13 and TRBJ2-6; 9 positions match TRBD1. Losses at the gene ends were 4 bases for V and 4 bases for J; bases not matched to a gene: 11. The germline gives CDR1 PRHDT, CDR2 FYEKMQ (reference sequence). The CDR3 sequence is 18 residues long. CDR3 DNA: TGTGCCAGCAGCTCCCTCCGGGACAGGGTTTCCGGGGCCAACGTCCTGACTTTC. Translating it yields CASSSLRDRVSGANVLTF.

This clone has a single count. The CDR3 here is CASSLPTGGRGKNIQYF. DNA of the CDR3: TGTGCCAGCTCACTTCCCACAGGGGGCAGAGGCAAAAACATTCAGTACTTC. The J gene is TRBJ2-4, the V gene TRBV18, with TRBD1 identical over 9 bases. The germline CDR1 and CDR2 sequences are KGHSH and LQKENI. The CDR3 is 17 amino acids. V lost 4 bases and J lost 3; bases outside the gene matches: 10.

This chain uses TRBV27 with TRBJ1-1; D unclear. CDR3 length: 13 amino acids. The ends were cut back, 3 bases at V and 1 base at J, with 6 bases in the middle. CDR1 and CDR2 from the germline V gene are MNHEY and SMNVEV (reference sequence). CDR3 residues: CASSFQENTEAFF. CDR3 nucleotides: TGTGCCAGCAGTTTCCAGGAGAACACTGAAGCTTTCTTT.

CDR3: CASGKAVSTDTQYF. CDR3 DNA sequence: TGTGCCAGCGGTAAAGCGGTGAGCACAGATACGCAGTATTTT. This rearrangement joins TRBV6-5 to TRBJ2-3, with D tentatively TRBD2 (5 bases). Germline CDR1 is MNHEY and CDR2 is SVGAGI. Trimming cost V 8 bases and J 0 bases, with 12 bases left between them. CDR3 size: 14 residues.

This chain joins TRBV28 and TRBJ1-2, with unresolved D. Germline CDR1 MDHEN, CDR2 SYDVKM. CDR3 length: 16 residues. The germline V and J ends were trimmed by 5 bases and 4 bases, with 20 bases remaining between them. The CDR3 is CASSTLRATVPYGYTF. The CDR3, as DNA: TGTGCCAGCAGTACTCTCCGAGCCACGGTTCCCTATGGCTACACCTTC.

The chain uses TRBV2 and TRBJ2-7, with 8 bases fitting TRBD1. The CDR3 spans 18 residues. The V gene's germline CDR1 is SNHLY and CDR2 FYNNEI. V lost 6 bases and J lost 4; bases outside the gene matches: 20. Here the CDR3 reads CASSESTGTGRLVYEQYF. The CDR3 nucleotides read TGTGCCAGCAGCGAATCCACGGGGACAGGTCGGTTGGTTTACGAGCAGTACTTC.

CDR3: CASSIGQVYQPQHF. In nucleotides, the CDR3 is TGTGCCAGTAGTATAGGACAGGTATATCAGCCCCAGCATTTT. This chain connects TRBV19 to TRBJ1-5, with D maybe TRBD1 (6 bases). The length of the CDR3 is 14 residues. From germline, CDR1 is LNHDA and CDR2 SQIVND (reference sequence). V gave up 1 base and J gave up 5 bases, with 9 bases separating them.

CDR3 residues: CASSYSIFRPQHF. The DNA for the CDR3 is TGTGCCAGCAGTTACTCGATCTTCAGGCCCCAGCATTTT. This rearrangement joins TRBV6-6 to TRBJ1-5, with D unclear. This CDR3 has 13 amino acids. The germline V and J ends were trimmed by 0 bases and 9 bases, with 9 bases remaining between them. Looked up from germline, CDR1 is MNHNY and CDR2 is SVGAGI (reference sequence).